This note documents a single T cell receptor beta chain sequence. Its target antigen remains unknown. Qualities for individual bases were not recorded, and no much larger clone is one base off. These data are taken from a study of T cells after yellow fever vaccination (dated by TCRdb to 2018 to 2020). Context from the whole study: The SMART-Seq v4 Ultra Low Input RNA kit was used to prepare libraries from fractions with low cell numbers. To follow T-cell clones before and after both primary and booster YFV17D yellow fever vaccination, bulk TCR alpha and beta repertoires underwent longitudinal sequencing. Two healthy male donors, one aged 18 to 30 and one aged 30 to 40 years, made up the cohort. Blood was collected at multiple timepoints before and after primary and secondary immunization, and bulk PBMC replicates and cell subsets were isolated.

The treatment or condition label, read with the paper, signifies: live attenuated yellow fever vaccine strain. At every blood-draw timepoint, two biological replicates of bulk PBMCs were collected. PBMCs were isolated from peripheral blood using a standard Ficoll-Paque protocol. RNA was extracted with TriZol from bulk PBMCs, CD4 and CD8 fractions, and dextramer-positive and dextramer-negative fractions. Paper-wide results and their limitations: The secondary T-cell response was weaker than the primary response but faster, peaking on day 5 instead of day 15. Because abundant contaminating clonotypes from the bulk population could be contained in FACS-sorted repertoires, computational filtering was required. A small fraction of clonotypes appeared in both the CD4 and CD8 compartments, likely as a result of convergent recombination. After the booster, most of the clones that had expanded following primary vaccination were detected again (just under 97% of CD4 and 80% to 90% of CD8), which suggests that memory was broadly maintained. Because only a couple of donors were included in the study, the extent to which the findings can be generalized is limited.

TCR cDNA was made using 5'RACE template switching, a step that added a universal primer site and unique molecular identifiers. cDNA synthesis was primed from both the TCR alpha and TCR beta constant segments. Library amplification used two PCR steps, and the second PCR step added sample barcodes and sequencing adapters. Sequencing of libraries was done on Illumina HiSeq 2500 (2x100 bp) or NovaSeq (2x150 bp). The source study handled its data this way. Demultiplexing of reads and collapsing into UMI consensus sequences were performed with MIGEC, and V(D)J alignment was carried out with MiXCR. Using edgeR on replicate PBMC samples, clonotypes were called vaccine-responding if FDR was below 0.01 and the log2 fold change was above 5 up to day 15. CD4 or CD8 identity was assigned to each bulk clonotype according to whether the clonotype was present at higher abundance in the sequenced CD4 repertoire or the sequenced CD8 repertoire. Through fastp at Q25 and MiXCR, TCRdb rebuilt clones from the public reads, retaining in-frame beta chains. Each CDR3 protein appears once, grouped with its most common genes and DNA. These V and J calls are TCRdb output, not the study's own analysis. The sample data list 400,000 or so distinct CDR3 sequences, and around 6.5% of these were observed just once. The top ten clones comprise roughly 15% of the sample.

Via the germline V gene (reference sequence), CDR1 is LNHDA and CDR2 SQIVND. Trimming at the junction amounts to 0 bases on V and 1 base on J, and the germline ends lie 6 bases apart. The CDR3 has 15 amino acids, counting the end cysteine and phenylalanine. CDR3 DNA only is kept here, 45 bases in frame from base 1. The chain employs TRBV19 and TRBJ2-2; the D segment could be TRBD2, given 6 matching bases. This clonotype was obtained from a man aged 25 to 40 who received the YFV17D yellow fever vaccine. Here the sequenced sample was PBMCs, taken 5 days after the yellow fever booster vaccination. The DNA reads as follows: TGTGCCAGTAGTATAGAAGCGGGGAACACCGGGGAGCTGTTTTTT. The resulting protein is CASSIEAGNTGELFF.